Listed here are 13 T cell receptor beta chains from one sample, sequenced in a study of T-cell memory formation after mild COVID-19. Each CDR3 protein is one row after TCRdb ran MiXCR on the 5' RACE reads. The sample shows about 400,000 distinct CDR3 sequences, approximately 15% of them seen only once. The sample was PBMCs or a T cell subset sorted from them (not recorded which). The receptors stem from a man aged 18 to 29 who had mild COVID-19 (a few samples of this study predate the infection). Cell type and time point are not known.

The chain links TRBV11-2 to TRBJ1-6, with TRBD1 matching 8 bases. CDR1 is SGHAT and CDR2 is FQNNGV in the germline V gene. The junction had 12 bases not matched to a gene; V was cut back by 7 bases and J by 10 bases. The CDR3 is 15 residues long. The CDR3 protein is CASTEPGQADSPLHF. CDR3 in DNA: TGTGCCAGCACCGAACCGGGACAGGCAGACTCACCCCTCCACTTT.

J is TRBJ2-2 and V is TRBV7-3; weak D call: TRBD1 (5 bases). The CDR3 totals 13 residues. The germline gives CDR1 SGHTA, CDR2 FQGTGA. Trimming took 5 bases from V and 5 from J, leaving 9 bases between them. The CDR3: CASSAQGTGELFF. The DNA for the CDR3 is TGTGCCAGCAGCGCTCAGGGAACCGGGGAGCTGTTTTTT.

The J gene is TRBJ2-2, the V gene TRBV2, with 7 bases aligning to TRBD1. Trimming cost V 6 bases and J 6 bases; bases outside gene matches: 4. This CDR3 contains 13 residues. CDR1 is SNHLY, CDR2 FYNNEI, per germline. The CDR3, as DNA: TGTGCCAGCAGCAGACAGGGTCCCGGGGAGCTGTTTTTT. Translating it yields CASSRQGPGELFF.

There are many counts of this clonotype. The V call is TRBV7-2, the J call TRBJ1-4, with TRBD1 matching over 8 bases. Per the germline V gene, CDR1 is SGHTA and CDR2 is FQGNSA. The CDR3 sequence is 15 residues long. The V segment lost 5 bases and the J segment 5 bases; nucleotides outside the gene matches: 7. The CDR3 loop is CASSLTGVWNEKLFF. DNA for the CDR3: TGTGCCAGCAGCCTGACAGGGGTTTGGAATGAAAAACTGTTTTTT.

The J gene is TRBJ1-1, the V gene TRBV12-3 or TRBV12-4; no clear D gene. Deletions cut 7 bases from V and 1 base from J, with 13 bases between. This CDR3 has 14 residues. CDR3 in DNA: TGTGCCAGCACTCCGGGATTACAGAACACTGAAGCTTTCTTT. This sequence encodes CASTPGLQNTEAFF.

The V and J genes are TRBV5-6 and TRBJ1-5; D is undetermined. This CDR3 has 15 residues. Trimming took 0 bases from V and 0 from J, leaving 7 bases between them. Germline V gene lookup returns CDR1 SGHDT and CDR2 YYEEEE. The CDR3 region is CASSLVHDSNQPQHF. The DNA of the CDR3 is TGTGCCAGCAGCTTGGTCCACGATAGCAATCAGCCCCAGCATTTT.

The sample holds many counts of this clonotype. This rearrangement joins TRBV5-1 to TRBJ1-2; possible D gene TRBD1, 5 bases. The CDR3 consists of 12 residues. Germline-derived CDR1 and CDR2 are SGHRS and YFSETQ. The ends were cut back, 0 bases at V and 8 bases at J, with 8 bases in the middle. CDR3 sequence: CASSLEGRGYTF. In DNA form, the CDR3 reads TGCGCCAGCAGCTTGGAGGGACGCGGCTACACCTTC.

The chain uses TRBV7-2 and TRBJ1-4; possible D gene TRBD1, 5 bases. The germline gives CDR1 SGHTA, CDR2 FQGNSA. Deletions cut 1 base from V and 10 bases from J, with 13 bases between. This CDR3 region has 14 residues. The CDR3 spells CASSLVGGDGKLFF. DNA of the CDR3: TGTGCCAGCAGCTTAGTGGGCGGGGACGGAAAACTGTTTTTT.

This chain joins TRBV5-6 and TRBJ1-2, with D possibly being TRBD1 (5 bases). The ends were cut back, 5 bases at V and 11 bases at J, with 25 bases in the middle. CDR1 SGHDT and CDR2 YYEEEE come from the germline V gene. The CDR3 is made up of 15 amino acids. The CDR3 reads CASRKQDLYVLSYTF. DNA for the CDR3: TGTGCCAGCAGGAAACAGGACTTATACGTACTAAGTTACACCTTC.

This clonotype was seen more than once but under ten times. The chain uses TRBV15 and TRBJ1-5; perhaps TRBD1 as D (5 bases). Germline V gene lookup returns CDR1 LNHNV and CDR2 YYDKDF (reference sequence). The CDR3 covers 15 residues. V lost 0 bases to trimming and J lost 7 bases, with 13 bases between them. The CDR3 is CATSRDRALGQPQHF. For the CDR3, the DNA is TGTGCCACCAGCAGAGACAGGGCTCTCGGGCAGCCCCAGCATTTT.

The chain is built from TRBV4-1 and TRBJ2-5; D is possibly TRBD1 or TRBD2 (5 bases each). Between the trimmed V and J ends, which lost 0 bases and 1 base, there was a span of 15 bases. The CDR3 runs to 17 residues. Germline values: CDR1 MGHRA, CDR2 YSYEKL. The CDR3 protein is CASSQDVATGLQETQYF. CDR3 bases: TGCGCCAGCAGCCAAGATGTAGCCACAGGACTCCAAGAGACCCAGTACTTC.

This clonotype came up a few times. As DNA, the CDR3 is TGTGCCAGCAGTCCAGGAGTCTTGGGACTAGCGATCAATGAGCAGTTCTTC. Encoded protein: CASSPGVLGLAINEQFF. The chain couples TRBV6-5 to TRBJ2-1; 10 nucleotides align to TRBD2. This CDR3 is 17 amino acids long. Germline V CDR1 and CDR2: MNHEY, SVGAGI. With V trimmed by 5 bases and J by 6 bases, 13 bases remained unmatched.

The chain's CDR3 is CASSTSPQGSTQHF. CDR3 nucleotides: TGTGCCAGCAGCACCTCCCCGCAGGGGAGCACCCAGCATTTT. This chain connects TRBV6-2 or TRBV6-3 to TRBJ1-5, with a tentative D call TRBD1 (6 bases). Trimming cost V 6 bases and J 11 bases, with 20 bases left between them. CDR1 and CDR2 from the germline V gene are MNHEY and SVGEGT. The CDR3 is 14 amino acids.